The present entry profiles one T cell receptor (beta chain) with its context. Its specificity is not known. The PCR ran on 60 Vbeta and 13 Jbeta primers. TCRdb keeps only in-frame clones here, not all; method: immunoSEQ multiplex PCR. In the table there are more than 85,000 clones, about 74% of which are singletons. The data are from a study of cytomegalovirus exposure and HLA in healthy donors. About the research overall: Falling in the Caucasian-associated ancestry cluster were 80% to 90% of approximately 400 genotyped donors.

General observations from the study: Several of the most significant clusters appeared, in a later analysis, to be linked to common viral pathogens.

CDR3 length: 11 amino acids. CDR1 MNHNS and CDR2 SASEGT come from the germline V gene. With 3 bases removed from V and 12 bases from J, the gap between germline ends came to 9 bases. The chain is built from TRBV6-1 and TRBJ1-5; no clear D. Sequencing was done on a sample of PBMCs. The receptor's source is a female donor in good health and CMV-seronegative. CDR3 sequence (DNA): TGTGCCAGCAGTGAGGGCCCTCTCCAGCATTTT. Its protein product is CASSEGPLQHF.